This T cell receptor beta chain came from a study of shared clonotypes between healthy human individuals. On the study more broadly: Each donor's CD8 memory used one plate, CD8 naive two, each CD4 subset three.

Looked up from germline, CDR1 is SGHVS and CDR2 is FQNEAQ. This CDR3 contains 16 residues. Trimming cost V 4 bases and J 7 bases; bases outside gene matches: 16. Naive CD8 cells were CD45RO-negative, positively selected for CCR7, excluding terminally differentiated effector memory CD45RA+ cells. The assay used deep level. Measured with immunoSEQ multiplex PCR; TCRdb has only the in-frame clones, and not every one. The top ten hold around 1.7% of the sample, which has about 2.1 million clones, about 94% seen once. The gene calls are TRBV7-8 and TRBJ2-7; 7 bases match TRBD2. This clonotype was obtained from a man in his late teens or twenties in good health. Some clones in this sample may be carry-over from other donors' samples. The sequencing input was naive CD8+ T cells from PBMCs. CDR3 loop: CASSSNLGRGSEEQYF. CDR3 DNA sequence: TGTGCCAGCAGCTCCAACCTGGGGAGGGGATCGGAAGAGCAGTACTTC.